This TCR beta chain came from a study of vaccination and CD4 T cells after COVID-19. Treatment in this sample: roughly 11-day PBMC culture with coronavirus spike peptide pools or control peptides (ViraFEST assay). ViraFEST stimulated the growth of antigen-specific T cells using peptide pools and subsequently profiled their TCRs by sequencing. This clonotype was seen a handful of times. What it binds is unknown. Germline V gene lookup returns CDR1 LGHNT and CDR2 FRNRAP. This CDR3 is built from 11 residues. The V end lost 4 bases, the J end lost 3 bases, and 1 base lay between the germline ends. Cultured CD4+ T cell DNA underwent sequencing with the Oncomine TCR Beta short-read assay. TCRdb reprocessed the PCR reads with MiXCR, giving one entry per CDR3 protein. The sample contains roughly 13,000 distinct CDR3 sequences, around 21% of which appear only once.

The specimen sequenced was cultured CD4+ T cells from blood. The chain recombines TRBV12-5 with TRBJ1-5; D not certain. This sequence was found in a human donor with COVID-19. CDR3 DNA: TGTGCTAGTGGTTACAATCAGCCCCAGCATTTT. Translation gives CASGYNQPQHF.